One sample yielded the 27 T cell receptor beta chains listed below, sequenced in a study of T cell responses to AZD1222 COVID-19 vaccine. Data came from immunoSEQ multiplex PCR; TCRdb stores just in-frame clones and leaves some out. The data contain roughly 150,000 clones, 88% of them seen just once; the ten biggest clones take up roughly 6.9%. The input for sequencing was peripheral blood, taken after recovery from COVID-19. All receptors derive from an adult who had recovered from COVID-19.

V gene TRBV6-5 combines with J gene TRBJ2-7; D assignment may be TRBD1 or TRBD2 (7 bases each). The ends were cut back, 0 bases at V and 4 bases at J, with 16 bases in the middle. CDR1 is MNHEY and CDR2 is SVGAGI in the germline V gene. The CDR3 runs to 16 residues. CDR3 in DNA: TGTGCCAGCAGTTACTCCCAGGGGGGGGTGGCGTACGAGCAGTACTTC. It translates to CASSYSQGGVAYEQYF.

The J gene is TRBJ1-6, the V gene TRBV11-3; 7 bases align to TRBD1. Germline lookup yields CDR1 SGHNT and CDR2 YENEEA. The CDR3 loop spans 18 amino acids. Trimming at V came to 0 bases and at J to 1 base, leaving 6 bases not matched to a gene. For the CDR3, the DNA is TGTGCCAGCAGCTTAGATACAGGGGAGAGGTCCTATAATTCACCCCTCCACTTT. Protein product: CASSLDTGERSYNSPLHF.

The sample holds one count of this clone. The rearrangement joins TRBV30 to TRBJ2-5; D possibly matches TRBD1 or TRBD2 (6 bases each). Trimming took 8 bases from V and 4 from J, leaving 14 bases between them. The V gene's germline CDR1 is GTSNPN and CDR2 SVGIG (reference sequence). The CDR3 is 12 amino acids. This CDR3 is CAGGGEVETQYF. DNA of the CDR3: TGTGCCGGAGGGGGTGAGGTAGAGACCCAGTACTTC.

This clone was detected many times. The chain has TRBV18 and TRBJ1-2; D is unresolved. The CDR3 spans 15 residues. Trimming left V 5 bases short and J 9 bases short, with 22 bases between. Germline V gives CDR1 KGHSH, CDR2 LQKENI. The CDR3: CASSDVGIRSPSYTF. In DNA form, the CDR3 reads TGTGCCAGCTCAGACGTGGGGATAAGATCCCCGAGCTACACCTTC. The variable domain in full, with the rest retrieved from reference TRBV18 and TRBJ1-2, is NAGVMQNPRHLVRRRGQEARLRCSPMKGHSHVYWYRQLPEEGLKFMVYLQKENIIDESGMPKERFSAEFPKEGPSILRIQQVVRGDSAAYFCASSDVGIRSPSYTFGSGTRLTVV.

The chain joins TRBV6-5 to TRBJ1-2; no clear D gene. The CDR3 has 14 residues. Between the trimmed V and J ends, which lost 7 bases and 8 bases, there was a span of 20 bases. The germline V gene encodes CDR1 MNHEY and CDR2 SVGAGI. The CDR3 coding sequence is TGTGCCAGCACAGAGTTTGGGCAACTATGGGGCTACACCTTC. Translating gives CASTEFGQLWGYTF.

The chain combines TRBV18 with TRBJ1-5, with TRBD1 matching over 8 bases. The CDR3 consists of 16 residues. Germline lookup yields CDR1 KGHSH and CDR2 LQKENI. After removal of 0 bases from V and 7 bases from J, the junction contained 8 bases not matched to a gene. The CDR3 sequence: CASSPPGGRGQQPQHF. The CDR3 DNA reads as TGTGCCAGCTCACCACCGGGGGGCAGGGGGCAGCAGCCCCAGCATTTT.

In its sample, this clone was seen once. This rearrangement joins TRBV29-1 to TRBJ2-1; D unclear. Germline CDR1 and CDR2: SQVTM and ANQGSEA. The CDR3 runs 14 residues. The ends were cut back, 4 bases at V and 7 bases at J, with 17 bases in the middle. In DNA form, the CDR3 reads TGCAGCGTTGGCCAGGACGTTAATGTGAATGAGCAGTTCTTC. Its protein product is CSVGQDVNVNEQFF.

The gene calls are TRBV19 and TRBJ2-3; 9 nucleotides align to TRBD1. Germline assignment: CDR1 LNHDA and CDR2 SQIVND (reference sequence). J gave up 4 bases and V 5 bases, and 4 bases lay outside the gene matches. CDR3 length: 14 amino acids. The CDR3 DNA reads as TGTGCCAGTAGTCTACAGGGGGCCCCAGATACGCAGTATTTT. Amino acid sequence: CASSLQGAPDTQYF. Based on the CDR3 plus reference TRBV19 and TRBJ2-3, the full variable domain is DGGITQSPKYLFRKEGQNVTLSCEQNLNHDAMYWYRQDPGQGLRLIYYSQIVNDFQKGDIAEGYSVSREKKESFPLTVTSAQKNPTAFYLCASSLQGAPDTQYFGPGTRLTVL.

The chain couples TRBV7-2 to TRBJ1-5, with D tentatively TRBD1 (6 bases). Trimming took off 6 bases at V and 3 bases at J, with 12 bases between the two ends. CDR3 size: 14 residues. The germline V gene encodes CDR1 SGHTA and CDR2 FQGNSA. CDR3 region: CASSPTGNNQPQHF. CDR3 DNA sequence: TGTGCCAGCAGTCCGACAGGTAACAATCAGCCCCAGCATTTT. Looking up the rest from reference TRBV7-2 and TRBJ1-5 gives the full variable domain: GAGVSQSPSNKVTEKGKDVELRCDPISGHTALYWYRQSLGQGLEFLIYFQGNSAPDKSGLPSDRFSAERTGGSVSTLTIQRTQQEDSAVYLCASSPTGNNQPQHFGDGTRLSIL.

The chain couples TRBV5-1 to TRBJ1-4, with D perhaps TRBD1 (6 bases). Trimming stripped 4 bases from V and 0 bases from J, with 10 bases between. CDR3 length: 15 residues. CDR1 and CDR2 (germline): SGHRS, YFSETQ. CDR3 sequence reads: CASSRTGTTNEKLFF. The CDR3, as DNA: TGCGCCAGCAGCAGAACAGGGACAACTAATGAAAAACTGTTTTTT. The full variable domain, rest sourced from reference TRBV5-1 and TRBJ1-4, is KAGVTQTPRYLIKTRGQQVTLSCSPISGHRSVSWYQQTPGQGLQFLFEYFSETQRNKGNFPGRFSGRQFSNSRSEMNVSTLELGDSALYLCASSRTGTTNEKLFFGSGTQLSVL.

V is TRBV5-1 and J is TRBJ2-7; the D is unclear. This CDR3 has 15 residues. The V end was cut by 1 base, the J end by 2 bases, with 13 bases between. Germline V gene lookup returns CDR1 SGHRS and CDR2 YFSETQ. The CDR3, as DNA: TGCGCCAGCAGCTTGAATCCGGACGGCACCTACGAGCAGTACTTC. Protein sequence: CASSLNPDGTYEQYF. The complete variable domain, with remaining parts taken from reference TRBV5-1 and TRBJ2-7, reads KAGVTQTPRYLIKTRGQQVTLSCSPISGHRSVSWYQQTPGQGLQFLFEYFSETQRNKGNFPGRFSGRQFSNSRSEMNVSTLELGDSALYLCASSLNPDGTYEQYFGPGTRLTVT.

This clone was observed a single time. CDR3 sequence reads: CASRPQGAGGNTIYF. CDR3 sequence (DNA): TGTGCCAGCAGGCCACAGGGGGCTGGTGGAAACACCATATATTTT. J is TRBJ1-3 and V is TRBV28, with 9 bases fitting TRBD1. This CDR3 comprises 15 residues. V was clipped by 6 bases and J by 3 bases; unmatched bases: 6. CDR1 and CDR2 (germline): MDHEN, SYDVKM.

V usage is TRBV6-5 and J usage is TRBJ1-5; D uncertain. CDR1 and CDR2 from the germline V gene are MNHEY and SVGAGI. The CDR3 extends over 13 amino acids. V lost 8 bases to trimming and J lost 4 bases, with 12 bases between them. CDR3 region: CASGFKNNQPQHF. CDR3 sequence (DNA): TGTGCCAGCGGCTTTAAAAATAATCAGCCCCAGCATTTT.

The chain links TRBV19 to TRBJ1-5; the match to TRBD1 covers 8 bases. The CDR3 loop spans 14 amino acids. The V and J ends lost 2 bases and 7 bases, in that order; junction bases with no gene match: 4. Per the germline V gene, CDR1 is LNHDA and CDR2 is SQIVND (reference sequence). CDR3 nucleotide sequence: TGTGCCAGTAGTATACAGGGGGCTGGCCAGCCCCAGCATTTT. It yields the protein CASSIQGAGQPQHF.

This chain links TRBV5-4 with TRBJ2-3; perhaps TRBD2 as D (6 bases). The V and J ends lost 1 base and 4 bases respectively, with 10 bases between them. The CDR3 length is 14 residues. Germline V gene sequence: CDR1 SGHNT, CDR2 YYREEE (reference sequence). In DNA, the CDR3 is TGTGCCAGCAGCTTGACGGGAGTGGCAGATACGCAGTATTTT. This gives the protein CASSLTGVADTQYF.

The chain has TRBV4-2 and TRBJ2-7, with D hard to call. CDR1 is LGHNA, CDR2 YNFKEQ, per germline. The CDR3 covers 14 residues. The ends were cut back, 1 base at V and 2 bases at J, with 9 bases in the middle. CDR3 nucleotides: TGTGCCAGCAGCCAAGCGACTCCTGCCTACGAGCAGTACTTC. Protein: CASSQATPAYEQYF.

The rearrangement uses TRBV7-2 and TRBJ1-4; tentative D call: TRBD1 (5 bases). Germline CDR1 SGHTA, CDR2 FQGNSA. The CDR3 runs 16 residues. V was pared by 1 base and J by 7 bases, with 16 bases between. The CDR3 loop reads CASSLGAGSQGEKLFF. In DNA form, the CDR3 reads TGTGCCAGCAGCTTAGGAGCAGGGAGCCAGGGTGAAAAACTGTTTTTT. The entire variable domain, with the rest obtained from reference TRBV7-2 and TRBJ1-4, is as follows: GAGVSQSPSNKVTEKGKDVELRCDPISGHTALYWYRQSLGQGLEFLIYFQGNSAPDKSGLPSDRFSAERTGGSVSTLTIQRTQQEDSAVYLCASSLGAGSQGEKLFFGSGTQLSVL.

The chain has TRBV19 and TRBJ2-1; 9 nucleotides match TRBD2. CDR1 LNHDA and CDR2 SQIVND come from the germline V gene (reference sequence). The V segment lost 1 base and the J segment 7 bases; nucleotides outside the gene matches: 8. The CDR3 is made up of 16 amino acids. CDR3 loop: CASSIGGVAGVNEQFF. In DNA form, the CDR3 reads TGTGCCAGTAGTATAGGGGGGGTAGCGGGAGTGAATGAGCAGTTCTTC.

This clone was picked up a small number of times. The V call is TRBV2, the J call TRBJ1-2, with a possible D match to TRBD1 (5 bases). Germline V lookup: CDR1 SNHLY, CDR2 FYNNEI. The CDR3 covers 12 residues. V gave up 6 bases and J gave up 6 bases, with 11 bases separating them. The CDR3 loop is CASSLGGDGYTF. DNA for the CDR3: TGTGCCAGCAGCTTGGGGGGGGATGGCTACACCTTC.

The chain combines TRBV5-5 with TRBJ2-2, with 7 bases lining up with TRBD1. J lost 0 bases, V lost 1 base, and 0 bases had no gene match. This CDR3 contains 15 residues. Germline CDR1 reads SGHKS; CDR2 reads YYEKEE (reference sequence). CDR3 DNA: TGTGCCAGCAGCTTGACAGGGGCGAACACCGGGGAGCTGTTTTTT. As protein: CASSLTGANTGELFF.

The gene calls are TRBV28 and TRBJ1-5; 7 bases are a match to TRBD1. The CDR3 is 15 amino acids. Germline CDR1 is MDHEN and CDR2 is SYDVKM. Trimming cost V 7 bases and J 0 bases; bases outside gene matches: 6. CDR3 coding DNA: TGTGCCAGCACCACAGGGGACGATAGCAATCAGCCCCAGCATTTT. Translated: CASTTGDDSNQPQHF. Variable domain in full (rest from reference TRBV28 and TRBJ1-5): DVKVTQSSRYLVKRTGEKVFLECVQDMDHENMFWYRQDPGLGLRLIYFSYDVKMKEKGDIPEGYSVSREKKERFSLILESASTNQTSMYLCASTTGDDSNQPQHFGDGTRLSIL.

This chain links TRBV4-3 with TRBJ2-1; 8 bases map to TRBD2. The CDR3 spans 15 residues. CDR1 LGHNA and CDR2 YSLEER come from the germline V gene. The ends lost 1 base at V and 5 bases at J; junction bases unmatched: 4. The CDR3 bases are TGCGCCAGCAGCCAAGTCGGTAGCGGGGACAATGAGCAGTTCTTC. It encodes CASSQVGSGDNEQFF.

The chain is built from TRBV28 and TRBJ1-5; 8 nucleotides align to TRBD1. This CDR3 contains 16 residues. After removal of 2 bases from V and 1 base from J, the junction contained 4 bases not matched to a gene. CDR1 and CDR2 (germline): MDHEN, SYDVKM. The CDR3 spells CASSLGGTGSNQPQHF. The CDR3, as DNA: TGTGCCAGCAGTTTAGGCGGGACAGGCAGCAATCAGCCCCAGCATTTT.

CDR3 protein: CASSSSGGSYNEQFF. The CDR3 nucleotides are TGTGCCAGCAGTTCCTCGGGGGGATCCTACAATGAGCAGTTCTTC. This chain connects TRBV6-5 to TRBJ2-1; 7 bases map to TRBD2. V shed 4 bases and J 1 base; nucleotides not matched to a gene: 4. Germline assignment: CDR1 MNHEY and CDR2 SVGAGI. The CDR3 spans 15 residues.

The gene calls are TRBV9 and TRBJ2-5; 7 bases are shared with TRBD1. The V segment lost 0 bases and the J segment 9 bases; nucleotides outside the gene matches: 11. The germline CDR1 and CDR2 sequences are SGDLS and YYNGEE. The CDR3 sequence is 15 residues long. CDR3 in amino acids: CASSVGTPGQGAQYF. The CDR3 DNA reads TGTGCCAGCAGCGTAGGAACCCCGGGCCAGGGGGCCCAGTACTTC.

The V gene is TRBV13, the J gene TRBJ2-7, with a tentative D call TRBD2 (5 bases). Trimming removed 0 bases from V and 5 bases from J, with 14 bases in between. CDR1 is PRHDT and CDR2 is FYEKMQ in the germline V gene (reference sequence). CDR3 length: 15 residues. The CDR3: CASSLGSEGYHEQYF. DNA for the CDR3: TGTGCCAGCAGCTTAGGGAGTGAGGGTTACCACGAGCAGTACTTC.

The chain joins TRBV6-6 to TRBJ1-1, with D uncertain. Germline CDR1 and CDR2: MNHNY and SVGAGI (reference sequence). The germline V and J ends were trimmed by 6 bases and 1 base, with 6 bases remaining between them. The CDR3 length is 12 residues. Here the CDR3 reads CASSRTNTEAFF. CDR3 in DNA: TGTGCCAGCAGCCGGACGAACACTGAAGCTTTCTTT.